A single sample gave rise to the 21 T cell receptor beta chains below, sequenced in a study of OX40 agonist ivuxolimab in advanced cancers. Generated by immunoSEQ multiplex PCR, the TCRdb table keeps only in-frame clones and is missing some. The sample comprises approximately 35,000 clones, about 90% of which are singletons, and roughly 34% rests with the top ten. The sequencing here drew on CD4+ or CD8+ T cells sorted from blood, taken in a trial of the OX40 agonist ivuxolimab. All receptors derive from an adult with an advanced solid tumor such as melanoma, head and neck, liver or kidney cancer.

Comments on this clone: Relative to the germline gene, one junction end is altered; a read error may explain this. This sequence joins TRBV5-8 and TRBJ2-7, with D uncertain. Germline assignment: CDR1 SGHTS and CDR2 YDEGEE. The CDR3 extends over 13 amino acids. In nucleotides, the CDR3 is TGCGCCAGCAGCCCGAACTCCTGGGACGAGCAGTACTTC. Amino acids: CASSPNSWDEQYF.

This clone appeared a single time. The genes are TRBV28 and TRBJ2-5; the match to TRBD1 covers 9 bases. The CDR3 spans 16 residues. Trimming removed 6 bases from V and 2 bases from J; junction bases left unmatched: 10. The germline gives CDR1 MDHEN, CDR2 SYDVKM. CDR3 nucleotide sequence: TGTGCCAGCAGCCGACAGGGGGTCCTAACTCAAGAGACCCAGTACTTC. Its translation is CASSRQGVLTQETQYF.

The chain employs TRBV5-3 and TRBJ1-4, with 7 nucleotides matching TRBD1. TRBV5-3 is assigned to the ORF class and has an uncertain function. Trimming took 2 bases from V and 2 from J; bases not matched to a gene: 0. This CDR3 spans 14 amino acids. CDR3 protein: CARSLQGTNEKLFF. The CDR3 DNA reads TGTGCCAGAAGCTTACAGGGGACTAATGAAAAACTGTTTTTT.

V usage is TRBV7-9 and J usage is TRBJ2-1, with 9 positions matching TRBD2. The trim removed 5 bases at V and 8 bases at J, leaving 16 bases unmatched. CDR3 length: 17 residues. CDR1 and CDR2 (germline): SEHNR, FQNEAQ (reference sequence). This CDR3 is CASSGRTREGLVDEQFF. The CDR3 nucleotides are TGTGCCAGCAGCGGGAGAACGCGGGAGGGCCTCGTGGATGAGCAGTTCTTC.

The chain has TRBV7-9 and TRBJ2-5, with unresolved D. CDR3 size: 16 residues. V lost 5 bases, J lost 3 bases, and 19 bases lay in between. The germline CDR1 and CDR2 sequences are SEHNR and FQNEAQ (reference sequence). The CDR3 coding sequence is TGTGCCAGCAGCCGAACCGGGTACACGGGCGAAGAGACCCAGTACTTC. This gives the protein CASSRTGYTGEETQYF.

J is TRBJ1-5 and V is TRBV7-6; weak D call: TRBD1 (5 bases). Looked up from germline, CDR1 is SGHVS and CDR2 is FNYEAQ. The ends were cut back, 1 base at V and 2 bases at J, with 9 bases in the middle. CDR3 length equals 15 residues. The CDR3 nucleotides read TGTGCCAGCAGCTTAGTAGGGGAAGGCAATCAGCCCCAGCATTTT. Amino acids: CASSLVGEGNQPQHF.

V gene TRBV5-6 combines with J gene TRBJ2-7; the D is unclear. CDR3 size: 13 residues. V was cut by 1 base and J by 2 bases, with 7 bases left in between. Germline V gene sequence: CDR1 SGHDT, CDR2 YYEEEE. CDR3 nucleotides: TGTGCCAGCAGCTTGCGGCTTCCCTACGAGCAGTACTTC. Translating gives CASSLRLPYEQYF.

The genes are TRBV7-9 and TRBJ2-1; 8 bases line up with TRBD2. The CDR3 loop spans 15 amino acids. Germline V gene sequence: CDR1 SEHNR, CDR2 FQNEAQ (reference sequence). The junction had 3 bases not matched to a gene; V was cut back by 1 base and J by 4 bases. The CDR3 region is CASSLDTSGYNEQFF. CDR3 sequence (DNA): TGTGCCAGCAGCTTAGACACTAGCGGATACAATGAGCAGTTCTTC.

This clone was detected once. J is TRBJ2-1 and V is TRBV13; D possibly matches TRBD1 or TRBD2 (5 bases each). Germline CDR1 PRHDT, CDR2 FYEKMQ (reference sequence). The ends were cut back, 5 bases at V and 0 bases at J, with 11 bases in the middle. The CDR3 covers 15 residues. The CDR3 sequence is CASSLSGSSYNEQFF. The CDR3 DNA sequence: TGTGCCAGCAGCCTCTCAGGGAGCTCCTACAATGAGCAGTTCTTC. The entire variable domain, with the rest obtained from reference TRBV13 and TRBJ2-1, is as follows: AAGVIQSPRHLIKEKRETATLKCYPIPRHDTVYWYQQGPGQDPQFLISFYEKMQSDKGSIPDRFSAQQFSDYHSELNMSSLELGDSALYFCASSLSGSSYNEQFFGPGTRLTVL.

The chain combines TRBV5-6 with TRBJ2-5; 10 bases agree with TRBD2. CDR1 is SGHDT, CDR2 YYEEEE, per germline. J was trimmed by 5 bases and V by 2 bases; bases with no gene match: 9. The CDR3 is made up of 16 amino acids. The CDR3 loop reads CASSFFLAGVEETQYF. The DNA of the CDR3 is TGTGCCAGCAGCTTCTTCCTAGCGGGAGTCGAGGAGACCCAGTACTTC. Full variable domain (remainder filled in from reference TRBV5-6 and TRBJ2-5): DAGVTQSPTHLIKTRGQQVTLRCSPKSGHDTVSWYQQALGQGPQFIFQYYEEEERQRGNFPDRFSGHQFPNYSSELNVNALLLGDSALYLCASSFFLAGVEETQYFGPGTRLLVL.

The chain recombines TRBV7-2 with TRBJ2-2, with no clear D. Germline lookup yields CDR1 SGHTA and CDR2 FQGNSA. The germline V and J ends were trimmed by 5 bases and 7 bases, with 14 bases remaining between them. This CDR3 contains 14 residues. This chain's CDR3 is CASSALGGNGELFF. DNA of the CDR3: TGTGCCAGCAGCGCCCTCGGTGGGAACGGGGAGCTGTTTTTT.

This chain joins TRBV25-1 and TRBJ2-7, with D unclear. Trimming cost V 3 bases and J 3 bases, with 9 bases left between them. This CDR3 contains 13 residues. Germline V gene sequence: CDR1 MGHDK, CDR2 SYGVNS. CDR3 loop: CASSEPLFYEQYF. CDR3 nucleotide sequence: TGTGCCAGCAGTGAGCCTCTTTTCTACGAGCAGTACTTC.

This chain connects TRBV28 to TRBJ1-5; D not resolved. V lost 2 bases to trimming and J lost 0 bases, with 11 bases between them. CDR1 is MDHEN and CDR2 is SYDVKM in the germline V gene. The CDR3 has 16 residues. The CDR3 DNA sequence: TGTGCCAGCAGTTTAGTCGCGGATTATAGCAATCAGCCCCAGCATTTT. Its translation is CASSLVADYSNQPQHF.

Written as DNA, the CDR3 is TGTGCCAGCAGTTTATCCCAATGGGGGACCTACGAGCAGTACTTC. Translated, it gives CASSLSQWGTYEQYF. The chain recombines TRBV27 with TRBJ2-7; D may correspond to TRBD1 or TRBD2 (5 bases each). The ends were cut back, 0 bases at V and 2 bases at J, with 11 bases in the middle. The germline V gene has CDR1 MNHEY and CDR2 SMNVEV (reference sequence). The CDR3 consists of 15 residues.

This sequence joins TRBV28 and TRBJ2-1; 13 bases match TRBD2. Germline V gives CDR1 MDHEN, CDR2 SYDVKM. The CDR3 has 19 amino acids. V shed 2 bases and J 8 bases; nucleotides not matched to a gene: 15. CDR3 amino acids: CASSLRVAKRTSGRYEQFF. CDR3 DNA sequence: TGTGCCAGCAGTTTAAGGGTCGCAAAGAGGACTAGCGGGAGATATGAGCAGTTCTTC.

This clone was found once. This chain joins TRBV2 and TRBJ1-3; maybe TRBD1 (5 bases). The CDR3 runs to 15 residues. Germline V CDR1 and CDR2: SNHLY, FYNNEI. V lost 6 bases and J 3 bases, leaving 15 bases between the germline ends. The CDR3 DNA follows: TGTGCCAGCAGCGAGGTCGGGGGAGGTGGAAACACCATATATTTT. This sequence encodes CASSEVGGGGNTIYF.

The V and J genes are TRBV10-2 and TRBJ2-1; 8 nucleotides agree with TRBD2. Germline V gene data show CDR1 as WSHSY and CDR2 as SAAADI. The CDR3 spans 14 residues. The V segment lost 6 bases and the J segment 5 bases; nucleotides outside the gene matches: 6. The CDR3 loop is CASRGGLANNEQFF. In nucleotides, the CDR3 is TGCGCCAGCAGGGGCGGACTAGCCAACAATGAGCAGTTCTTC.

The chain couples TRBV10-3 to TRBJ2-3, with D possibly being TRBD1 or TRBD2 (5 bases each). The V and J ends lost 9 bases and 0 bases respectively, with 13 bases between them. The length of the CDR3 is 14 residues. CDR1 is ENHRY, CDR2 SYGVKD, per germline. CDR3 protein: CAIARGESTDTQYF. CDR3 coding DNA: TGTGCCATAGCGAGGGGCGAGAGCACAGATACGCAGTATTTT.

The chain uses TRBV5-8 and TRBJ2-7, with TRBD2 matching over 13 bases. From germline, CDR1 is SGHTS and CDR2 YDEGEE. V shed 4 bases, J shed 1 base, and the junction held 5 bases outside the gene matches. The CDR3 is made up of 16 amino acids. For the CDR3, the DNA is TGTGCCAGCAGCCTCGGACTAGCGGGAGCTTCCTACGAGCAGTACTTC. Translated, it gives CASSLGLAGASYEQYF.

V gene TRBV7-2 combines with J gene TRBJ2-3; D perhaps matches TRBD2 (5 bases). CDR3 length: 16 amino acids. V was cut by 5 bases and J by 2 bases, with 17 bases left in between. Germline V gene sequence: CDR1 SGHTA, CDR2 FQGNSA. The CDR3 nucleotides read TGTGCCAGCAGCCCACCAGCGGAGCAATACACAGATACGCAGTATTTT. Translated, it gives CASSPPAEQYTDTQYF.

The J gene is TRBJ1-4, the V gene TRBV4-3; 9 nucleotides align to TRBD1. In germline, CDR1 is LGHNA, CDR2 YSLEER. The ends lost 1 base at V and 8 bases at J; junction bases unmatched: 11. The CDR3 extends over 17 amino acids. The CDR3 DNA sequence: TGCGCCAGCAGCCAAGGGACAGGGGACCTTTTAGGGGAAAAACTGTTTTTT. Translating it yields CASSQGTGDLLGEKLFF.